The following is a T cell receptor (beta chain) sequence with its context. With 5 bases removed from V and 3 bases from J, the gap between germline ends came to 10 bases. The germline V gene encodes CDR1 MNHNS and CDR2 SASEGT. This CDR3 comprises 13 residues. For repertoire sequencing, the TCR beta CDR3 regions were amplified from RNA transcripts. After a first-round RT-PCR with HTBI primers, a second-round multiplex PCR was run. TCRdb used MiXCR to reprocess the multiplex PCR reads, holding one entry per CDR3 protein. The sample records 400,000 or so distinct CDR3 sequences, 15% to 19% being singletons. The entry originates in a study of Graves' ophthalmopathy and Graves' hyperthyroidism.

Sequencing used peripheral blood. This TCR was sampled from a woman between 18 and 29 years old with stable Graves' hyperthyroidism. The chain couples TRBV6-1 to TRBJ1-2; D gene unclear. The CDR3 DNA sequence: TGTGCCAGCAGTCAAAGCACGGACTATGGCTACACCTTC. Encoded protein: CASSQSTDYGYTF.